The 23 T cell receptor beta chains below were found in one sample sequenced in a study of T cell repertoires in cytomegalovirus infection. TCRdb analysed the reads with MiXCR anew, one entry per CDR3 protein. The sample holds fewer than 850,000 distinct CDR3 sequences; around 29% are singletons and the top ten take under 15%. The antigens for these receptors are not known. The input for sequencing was cultured CD8+ T cells from PBMCs, taken from culture after CMV antigen stimulation. The receptors shown here come from a human donor in good health (CMV status not recorded). Some clones in this sample may be carry-over from other donors' samples.

The chain has TRBV12-3 or TRBV12-4 and TRBJ2-7; D call uncertain. The CDR3 is made up of 15 amino acids. Trimming pared 2 bases from V and 2 bases from J, leaving 13 bases between. This CDR3 is CASSLWESGPYEQYF. The CDR3 DNA sequence: TGTGCCAGCAGTTTATGGGAAAGTGGTCCCTACGAGCAGTACTTC.

This clonotype has at least ten counts. The rearrangement joins TRBV2 to TRBJ2-3; D uncertain. The CDR3 loop spans 10 amino acids. Deletions cut 8 bases from V and 14 bases from J, with 14 bases between. CDR1 and CDR2 from the germline V gene are SNHLY and FYNNEI. The CDR3, as DNA: TGTGCCAGCTATCTGCTTTGGGGGTATTTT. It is translated as CASYLLWGYF.

The table lists this clonotype with a few counts. This chain links TRBV27 with TRBJ1-2, with TRBD1 identical over 8 bases. The CDR3 length is 13 residues. V dropped 5 bases and J dropped 5; count of bases not matched to a gene: 4. The germline V gene has CDR1 MNHEY and CDR2 SMNVEV (reference sequence). This CDR3 is CASSPYRGYGYTF. CDR3 nucleotides: TGTGCCAGCAGTCCCTACAGGGGGTATGGCTACACCTTC.

The rearrangement links TRBV6-6 to TRBJ1-1; D possibly corresponds to TRBD1 (5 bases). V was shortened by 5 bases and J by 4 bases, with 17 bases between the two germline ends. CDR1 and CDR2 (germline): MNHNY, SVGAGI (reference sequence). The CDR3 is made up of 15 amino acids. The DNA of the CDR3 is TGTGCCAGCAGTGAGCAGCGACAGCTCCTCACTGAAGCTTTCTTT. This codes for CASSEQRQLLTEAFF.

The chain has TRBV4-1 and TRBJ2-7; 7 bases match TRBD1. The germline V gene has CDR1 MGHRA and CDR2 YSYEKL. CDR3 size: 15 residues. The ends lost 4 bases at V and 0 bases at J; junction bases unmatched: 6. CDR3 in amino acids: CASSPTRTGSYEQYF. The CDR3 bases are TGCGCCAGCAGCCCAACTCGGACAGGCTCCTACGAGCAGTACTTC.

This clonotype has more than one count but fewer than ten. The gene calls are TRBV9 and TRBJ2-7, with TRBD2 identical over 8 bases. V lost 0 bases and J lost 2; bases outside the gene matches: 4. Germline loops: CDR1 SGDLS, CDR2 YYNGEE. The CDR3 length is 15 residues. The CDR3 spells CASSVESGGPYEQYF. In nucleotides, the CDR3 is TGTGCCAGCAGCGTAGAAAGCGGGGGCCCCTACGAGCAGTACTTC.

The gene calls are TRBV12-3 or TRBV12-4 and TRBJ2-4; D remains ambiguous. This CDR3 is built from 17 residues. The V gene lost 6 bases and the J gene lost 1 base, with 19 bases spanning the gap. The CDR3 loop reads CASSSWTVRAAKNIQYF. The DNA of the CDR3 is TGTGCCAGCAGCTCCTGGACGGTCCGGGCTGCCAAAAACATTCAGTACTTC.

The chain employs TRBV11-2 and TRBJ2-7; D unclear. Deletions cut 4 bases from V and 1 base from J, with 8 bases between. The length of the CDR3 is 13 residues. Germline-derived CDR1 and CDR2 are SGHAT and FQNNGV. CDR3 amino acids: CASSSPWSYEQYV. Here the CDR3 DNA reads TGTGCCAGCAGCTCCCCATGGTCCTACGAGCAGTACGTC.

This chain uses TRBV7-2 with TRBJ2-1; 12 positions agree with TRBD2. Germline V CDR1 and CDR2: SGHTA, FQGNSA. The CDR3 consists of 15 residues. The V gene end was trimmed by 4 bases and the J gene end by 5 bases; junction bases not matched to a gene: 3. CDR3 sequence reads: CASSSSSGGDNEQFF. CDR3 coding DNA: TGTGCCAGCAGCTCTTCTAGCGGGGGGGACAATGAGCAGTTCTTC.

The chain links TRBV7-9 to TRBJ2-1, with D unresolved. CDR1 is SEHNR, CDR2 FQNEAQ, per germline (reference sequence). This CDR3 has 16 residues. The V and J ends lost 1 base and 4 bases respectively, with 14 bases between them. The CDR3 sequence: CASSLESPSKYNEQFF. CDR3 DNA sequence: TGTGCCAGCAGCTTAGAGTCGCCCTCCAAGTACAATGAGCAGTTCTTC. The variable domain in full, completed from reference TRBV7-9 and TRBJ2-1, reads DTGVSQNPRHKITKRGQNVTFRCDPISEHNRLYWYRQTLGQGPEFLTYFQNEAQLEKSRLLSDRFSAERPKGSFSTLEIQRTEQGDSAMYLCASSLESPSKYNEQFFGPGTRLTVL.

There are a few counts of this clonotype. V gene TRBV7-9 combines with J gene TRBJ1-1; TRBD1 matches at 7 bases. Trimming at V came to 4 bases and at J to 0 bases, leaving 5 bases not matched to a gene. The germline V gene encodes CDR1 SEHNR and CDR2 FQNEAQ (reference sequence). The CDR3 sequence is 15 residues long. This CDR3 reads CASSYPTGLNTEAFF. CDR3 nucleotide sequence: TGTGCCAGCAGCTACCCGACAGGGTTGAACACTGAAGCTTTCTTT.

In its sample, this clonotype was seen a few times. V gene TRBV7-6 combines with J gene TRBJ2-7, with 8 positions matching TRBD1. The CDR3 length is 20 residues. The V segment lost 0 bases and the J segment 3 bases; nucleotides outside the gene matches: 19. The germline V gene has CDR1 SGHVS and CDR2 FNYEAQ. CDR3 nucleotides: TGTGCCAGCAGCTTAGCCACCCTACTCCCCGGGACAGGCAACGTCTACGAGCAGTACGTC. Protein sequence: CASSLATLLPGTGNVYEQYV.

This clonotype rates as medium-sized. CDR3 DNA sequence: TGTGCCAGCAGCTTAGGACCACGGGGTGGCTACACCTTC. This codes for CASSLGPRGGYTF. The chain carries TRBV7-2 and TRBJ1-2; D is unclear. CDR1 SGHTA and CDR2 FQGNSA come from the germline V gene. The ends were cut back, 1 base at V and 7 bases at J, with 10 bases in the middle. The CDR3 is 13 amino acids. The full variable domain, with the rest looked up from reference TRBV7-2 and TRBJ1-2, is GAGVSQSPSNKVTEKGKDVELRCDPISGHTALYWYRQSLGQGLEFLIYFQGNSAPDKSGLPSDRFSAERTGGSVSTLTIQRTQQEDSAVYLCASSLGPRGGYTFGSGTRLTVV.

The chain recombines TRBV6-5 with TRBJ1-1; TRBD1 is a possible D gene (5 bases). V gave up 4 bases and J gave up 4 bases, with 16 bases separating them. Germline V gene lookup returns CDR1 MNHEY and CDR2 SVGAGI. The CDR3 contains 15 residues. CDR3 DNA sequence: TGTGCCAGCAGTTCGATCGAGGGGTTAGGCACTGAAGCTTTCTTT. It yields the protein CASSSIEGLGTEAFF.

A few counts support this clonotype. This rearrangement joins TRBV6-5 to TRBJ1-5; unclear D gene. Trimming cost V 0 bases and J 11 bases, with 14 bases left between them. Germline lookup yields CDR1 MNHEY and CDR2 SVGAGI. This CDR3 spans 14 amino acids. This CDR3 reads CASSYSGSSSTQHF. The CDR3 DNA follows: TGTGCCAGCAGTTACTCGGGTAGTTCCTCCACCCAGCATTTT.

The rearrangement joins TRBV6-5 to TRBJ2-2, with 7 bases identical to TRBD2. With V trimmed by 6 bases and J by 5 bases, 18 bases remained unmatched. This CDR3 has 18 amino acids. Germline CDR1 is MNHEY and CDR2 is SVGAGI. The DNA for the CDR3 is TGTGCCAGCAGCCCCCGAGGAAGCGGGGCGGTTTGGACCGGGGAGCTGTTTTTT. This sequence encodes CASSPRGSGAVWTGELFF.

This clonotype has just a few counts. The chain combines TRBV7-2 with TRBJ2-7, with no clear D. The V gene's germline CDR1 is SGHTA and CDR2 FQGNSA. The CDR3 has 15 amino acids. V lost 1 base, J lost 0 bases, and 10 bases lay in between. CDR3 sequence: CASSLGAGASYEQYF. CDR3 DNA: TGTGCCAGCAGCTTAGGGGCAGGAGCCTCCTACGAGCAGTACTTC.

V and J are TRBV7-8 and TRBJ2-6; D may correspond to TRBD1 or TRBD2 (6 bases each). Germline CDR1 and CDR2: SGHVS and FQNEAQ. This CDR3 has 17 residues. The V end was cut by 6 bases, the J end by 0 bases, with 15 bases between. The CDR3 here is CASRLTGAPSGANVLTF. CDR3 nucleotides: TGTGCCAGCAGACTTACGGGGGCTCCCTCTGGGGCCAACGTCCTGACTTTC.

This clonotype was seen only a few times. The DNA for the CDR3 is TGTGCCACCGGGGGCGGTCAAGAGACCCAGTACTTC. Amino acid sequence: CATGGGQETQYF. The chain has TRBV24-1 and TRBJ2-5; D is possibly TRBD1 (6 bases). V lost 9 bases, J lost 2 bases, and 9 bases lay in between. The CDR3 covers 12 residues. Germline V gives CDR1 KGHDR, CDR2 SFDVKD.

The chain combines TRBV9 with TRBJ1-2, with D maybe TRBD1 (5 bases). This CDR3 region has 16 residues. Trimming took 0 bases from V and 0 from J, leaving 12 bases between them. The V gene's germline CDR1 is SGDLS and CDR2 YYNGEE. Here the CDR3 reads CASSVEKGLTNYGYTF. CDR3 nucleotides: TGTGCCAGCAGCGTAGAAAAGGGGCTCACTAACTATGGCTACACCTTC. The variable domain in full, with the rest retrieved from reference TRBV9 and TRBJ1-2, is DSGVTQTPKHLITATGQRVTLRCSPRSGDLSVYWYQQSLDQGLQFLIQYYNGEERAKGNILERFSAQQFPDLHSELNLSSLELGDSALYFCASSVEKGLTNYGYTFGSGTRLTVV.

This clonotype was detected only a few times. The chain couples TRBV10-3 to TRBJ1-5, with 8 positions matching TRBD1. J lost 4 bases, V lost 2 bases, and 10 bases had no gene match. The CDR3 contains 17 residues. Germline loops: CDR1 ENHRY, CDR2 SYGVKD. Here the CDR3 DNA reads TGTGCCATCAGTGAGAAGGGAGGACAGGGACGAAATCAGCCCCAGCATTTT. Translated: CAISEKGGQGRNQPQHF.

The chain is built from TRBV6-6 and TRBJ1-2; the match to TRBD1 covers 9 bases. The CDR3 covers 15 residues. CDR1 is MNHNY, CDR2 SVGAGI, per germline (reference sequence). The V segment lost 3 bases and the J segment 10 bases; nucleotides outside the gene matches: 12. The CDR3 reads CASSYPPGQGLIYTF. The CDR3 DNA sequence: TGTGCCAGCAGTTATCCCCCGGGACAGGGACTTATCTACACCTTC.

In DNA, the CDR3 is TGTGCCAGCAGTGCGCAAGGTAGAAGAGGTTTTGAGCAGTTCTTC. Its protein is CASSAQGRRGFEQFF. The V gene is TRBV25-1, the J gene TRBJ2-1, with D hard to call. The V gene's germline CDR1 is MGHDK and CDR2 SYGVNS. The CDR3 loop spans 15 amino acids. Trimming stripped 4 bases from V and 9 bases from J, with 19 bases between.